Here is one T cell receptor (beta chain) with its context. The sample is drawn from a study of blood T cell repertoires in COVID-19. Using immunoSEQ multiplex PCR, the repertoire was profiled, and TCRdb retains in-frame clones only, with some absent. The repertoire holds about 140,000 clones, approximately 80% seen once, with around 10% in the top ten. V shed 1 base and J shed 4 bases, with 6 bases lying between them. The CDR3 is made up of 13 amino acids. Germline CDR1 reads SGHTA; CDR2 reads FQGNSA. The V and J genes are TRBV7-2 and TRBJ2-3; tentatively, D is TRBD1 (5 bases). Material for sequencing was peripheral blood. The TCR sequence derives from an elderly woman in a cohort sampled during active or convalescent COVID-19. Here the CDR3 reads CASSLVGADTQYF. DNA of the CDR3: TGTGCCAGCAGCTTAGTAGGGGCAGATACGCAGTATTTT.